The source of this TCR beta chain is a study of blood T cell repertoires in COVID-19. The germline V gene encodes CDR1 SGHDN and CDR2 FVKESK. Trimming pared 0 bases from V and 3 bases from J, leaving 14 bases between. The CDR3 loop spans 17 amino acids. TCRdb's table, derived via immunoSEQ multiplex PCR, lists solely in-frame clones and lacks some. The data hold 87,000 or so clones, with around 87% observed a single time. The sample comprised peripheral blood. The TCR sequence derives from a woman of 80 years or more with acute or convalescent COVID-19. V and J are TRBV14 and TRBJ2-2, with D possibly TRBD1 on 5 matching bases. CDR3 nucleotide sequence: TGTGCCAGCAGCCAAGATAGGACAAATCTGGACACCGGGGAGCTGTTTTTT. This gives the protein CASSQDRTNLDTGELFF.